The 4 T cell receptor beta chains below all came from one sample that was sequenced in a study of cytotoxic CD8 clonotypes in ibrutinib-treated CLL. Sequenced by immunoSEQ multiplex PCR; TCRdb stores in-frame clones only, minus some. Of around 33,000 clones in the sample, more than 65% were seen once. The material was PBMCs, obtained before ibrutinib treatment. These receptors originate from a human donor with chronic lymphocytic leukemia.

The V gene is TRBV2, the J gene TRBJ1-1; 7 nucleotides align to TRBD1. V lost 6 bases, J lost 8 bases, and 6 bases stayed unmatched. Germline CDR1 is SNHLY and CDR2 is FYNNEI. This CDR3 is built from 12 residues. CDR3 protein: CASRIGQAEAFF. CDR3 sequence (DNA): TGTGCCAGCAGGATAGGACAGGCCGAAGCTTTCTTT.

V and J are TRBV7-9 and TRBJ1-1; 12 bases align to TRBD1. Germline CDR1 is SEHNR and CDR2 is FQNEAQ (reference sequence). The length of the CDR3 is 17 residues. With V trimmed by 2 bases and J by 3 bases, 7 bases remained unmatched. The CDR3 protein is CASSLRPGQGADTEAFF. The DNA of the CDR3 is TGTGCCAGCAGCTTACGGCCGGGACAGGGGGCCGACACTGAAGCTTTCTTT.

The genes are TRBV6-5 and TRBJ1-1, with D perhaps matching TRBD1 (6 bases). V was trimmed by 0 bases and J by 5 bases, leaving 16 bases between them. Germline loops: CDR1 MNHEY, CDR2 SVGAGI. The CDR3 runs to 16 residues. CDR3 DNA: TGTGCCAGCAGTTACTCGACCATCATACAGGGTACTGAAGCTTTCTTT. This codes for CASSYSTIIQGTEAFF.

This clone came up a few times. The V and J genes are TRBV5-1 and TRBJ2-3; 14 positions match TRBD2. J lost 3 bases, V lost 4 bases, and 4 bases had no gene match. Germline loops: CDR1 SGHRS, CDR2 YFSETQ. The CDR3 is made up of 16 amino acids. CDR3 sequence reads: CASSTGLAGVTDTQYF. DNA for the CDR3: TGCGCCAGCAGCACGGGACTAGCGGGGGTTACAGATACGCAGTATTTT.